This T cell receptor beta chain was identified in a study of blood T cells in healthy people across ages. Findings and limits, study-wide: Estimated diversity that came from one million T cells was considered an underestimate.

Germline values: CDR1 KGHDR, CDR2 SFDVKD. The CDR3 is 14 amino acids. V gave up 2 bases and J gave up 1 base, with 7 bases separating them. A second PCR, run for 7 to 11 cycles, used a sample-barcoded 5' primer plus a J-beta primer mix. Using its own MiXCR run on the 5' RACE reads, TCRdb lists one record per CDR3 protein. This sample has some 1,000,000 distinct CDR3 sequences; about 23% occur once, and the top ten carry about 0.8%. Regarding this clonotype: Its antigen is currently unknown.

The same sample was also studied in work on T cells of mothers and their children.

This clonotype was obtained from a girl under 10 years old in good health. The V call is TRBV24-1, the J call TRBJ1-1; D unclear. The sample comprised blood. CDR3 region: CATSDSDPNTEAFF. Here the CDR3 DNA reads TGTGCCACCAGTGATTCAGATCCGAACACTGAAGCTTTCTTT.